This TCR beta chain was documented in a study of shared clonotypes between healthy human individuals. Regarding the study as a whole: Apart from blood, nothing was sampled; tissue repertoires likely differ.

As defined, naive CD8 cells were CD45RO-negative and positively selected for CCR7, with terminally differentiated effector memory CD45RA+ cells excluded. There are 16 residues in the CDR3. CDR1 SGDLS and CDR2 YYNGEE come from the germline V gene. Trimming stripped 4 bases from V and 2 bases from J, with 19 bases between. This clone was counted a single time. Its antigen is unidentified. Method: immunoSEQ multiplex PCR; TCRdb's copy keeps in-frame clones and lacks some. The sample yields around 2,000,000 clones, 85% to 95% seen once. J is TRBJ2-7 and V is TRBV9, with D tentatively TRBD2 (5 bases). The sequence was obtained from a man aged 18-30 years in good health. Some clones in this sample may be carry-over from other donors' samples. The sample comprised naive CD8+ T cells from PBMCs. The CDR3 nucleotides are TGTGCCAGCAGCCCACTTACTGCCGCCGGGGCCTACGAGCAGTACTTC. Protein product: CASSPLTAAGAYEQYF.